The T cell receptor (beta chain) described here comes from a study of cytomegalovirus exposure and HLA in healthy donors. Remarks on this clone: Antigen: not known.

V lost 4 bases, J lost 5 bases, and 14 bases stayed unmatched. Germline assignment: CDR1 SGHRS and CDR2 YFSETQ. The CDR3 extends over 17 amino acids. The PCR was carried out with 60 Vbeta primers and 13 Jbeta primers. Sequencing was performed with immunoSEQ multiplex PCR; in TCRdb, only in-frame clones are kept and a portion is missing. This sample yields around 140,000 clones, of which roughly 80% are seen a single time; 2.9% belongs to the top ten. Study-level points and caveats: Later findings reportedly placed an Asian-associated ancestry cluster below the approximately 700-donor mean for N-insertions.

The genes are TRBV5-1 and TRBJ2-5; 10 bases agree with TRBD1. The material sequenced was PBMCs. The sequence was obtained from a woman aged 25-40 years in good health and CMV-seronegative. The CDR3 bases are TGCGCCAGCAGCCCCCGGACAGGGGGTTTCGAGGGTGAGACCCAGTACTTC. Translating gives CASSPRTGGFEGETQYF.